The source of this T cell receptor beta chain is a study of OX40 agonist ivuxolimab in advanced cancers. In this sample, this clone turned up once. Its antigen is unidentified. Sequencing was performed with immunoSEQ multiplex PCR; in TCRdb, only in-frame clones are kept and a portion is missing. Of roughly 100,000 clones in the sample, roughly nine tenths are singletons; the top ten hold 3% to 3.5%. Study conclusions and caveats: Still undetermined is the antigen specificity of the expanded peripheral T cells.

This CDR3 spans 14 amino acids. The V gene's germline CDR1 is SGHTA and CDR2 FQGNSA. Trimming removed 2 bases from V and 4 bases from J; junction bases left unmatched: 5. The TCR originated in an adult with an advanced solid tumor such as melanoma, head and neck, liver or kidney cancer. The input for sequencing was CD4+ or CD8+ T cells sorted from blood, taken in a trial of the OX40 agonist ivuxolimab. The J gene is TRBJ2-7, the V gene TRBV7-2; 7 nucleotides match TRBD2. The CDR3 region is CASSLPGLTYEQYF. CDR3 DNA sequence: TGTGCCAGCAGCTTACCGGGACTAACGTACGAGCAGTACTTC.